The 22 T cell receptor beta chains below all came from one sample that was sequenced in a study of OX40 agonist ivuxolimab in advanced cancers. Generated by immunoSEQ multiplex PCR, the TCRdb table keeps only in-frame clones and is missing some. The sample lists about 38,000 clones; 80% to 85% were seen once. The starting material was CD4+ or CD8+ T cells sorted from blood, obtained in a trial of the OX40 agonist ivuxolimab. All receptors come from an adult with an advanced solid tumor such as melanoma, head and neck, liver or kidney cancer.

J is TRBJ2-7 and V is TRBV7-9, with a weak D call TRBD2 (6 bases). V dropped 5 bases and J dropped 3 bases, with 8 bases sitting between them. CDR1 and CDR2 from the germline V gene are SEHNR and FQNEAQ (reference sequence). The CDR3 covers 12 residues. The CDR3, as DNA: TGTGCCAGCAGCCAGGACTACTACGAGCAGTACTTC. Translation: CASSQDYYEQYF.

This chain uses TRBV5-5 with TRBJ2-5; TRBD2 matches 8 bases. Germline-derived CDR1 and CDR2 are SGHKS and YYEKEE (reference sequence). After removal of 0 bases from V and 5 bases from J, the junction contained 12 bases not matched to a gene. The CDR3 is 17 residues long. The chain's CDR3 is CASSLAAGARDRETQYF. For the CDR3, the DNA is TGTGCCAGCAGCTTGGCAGCGGGGGCCCGTGATCGGGAGACCCAGTACTTC.

The J gene is TRBJ2-7, the V gene TRBV6-5; perhaps TRBD1 as D (6 bases). The germline V gene encodes CDR1 MNHEY and CDR2 SVGAGI. Trimming pared 8 bases from V and 5 bases from J, leaving 19 bases between. The CDR3 extends over 14 amino acids. The CDR3 bases are TGTGCCAGCGCCCCCACCCCTAGGGGGAACGAGCAGTACTTC. This codes for CASAPTPRGNEQYF.

This chain connects TRBV9 to TRBJ2-1; possible D gene TRBD2, 6 bases. The V gene's germline CDR1 is SGDLS and CDR2 YYNGEE. This CDR3 has 15 amino acids. V dropped 1 base and J dropped 2 bases, with 10 bases sitting between them. This CDR3 reads CASSVTGDPYNEQFF. CDR3 DNA: TGTGCCAGCAGCGTAACGGGAGACCCCTACAATGAGCAGTTCTTC.

The chain joins TRBV27 to TRBJ1-6; D unclear. The V and J ends lost 4 bases and 10 bases respectively, with 14 bases between them. Germline V gene data show CDR1 as MNHEY and CDR2 as SMNVEV (reference sequence). The CDR3 runs 14 residues. CDR3: CASSYKAARSPLHF. The CDR3 region has the DNA TGTGCCAGCAGTTACAAAGCGGCGCGGTCACCCCTCCACTTT.

The rearrangement links TRBV2 to TRBJ1-5, with D perhaps matching TRBD1 (6 bases). This CDR3 contains 13 residues. The germline V gene has CDR1 SNHLY and CDR2 FYNNEI. Trimming shortened V by 5 bases and J by 5 bases, and 10 bases separated the two germline ends. This chain's CDR3 is CASSLRTDQPQHF. DNA for the CDR3: TGTGCCAGCAGTCTACGGACAGATCAGCCCCAGCATTTT.

The V and J genes are TRBV4-1 and TRBJ2-7; the D gene is possibly TRBD1 (5 bases). This CDR3 is 15 amino acids long. CDR1 is MGHRA, CDR2 YSYEKL, per germline. Trimming removed 0 bases at V and 2 bases at J, with 11 bases between. The chain's CDR3 is CASSQDVGATYEQYF. The CDR3 nucleotides are TGCGCCAGCAGCCAAGATGTTGGGGCTACCTACGAGCAGTACTTC.

The rearrangement uses TRBV5-1 and TRBJ2-3, with a weak D call TRBD1 (5 bases). Germline V gives CDR1 SGHRS, CDR2 YFSETQ. V was pared by 4 bases and J by 1 base, with 10 bases between. The CDR3 spans 14 residues. CDR3 DNA sequence: TGCGCCAGCAGCGTTGGGGCAGGCACAGATACGCAGTATTTT. This translates into CASSVGAGTDTQYF. Drawing the rest from reference TRBV5-1 and TRBJ2-3, the complete variable domain is KAGVTQTPRYLIKTRGQQVTLSCSPISGHRSVSWYQQTPGQGLQFLFEYFSETQRNKGNFPGRFSGRQFSNSRSEMNVSTLELGDSALYLCASSVGAGTDTQYFGPGTRLTVL.

This sequence joins TRBV6-5 and TRBJ2-7, with TRBD1 matching 7 bases. The CDR3 extends over 14 amino acids. From germline, CDR1 is MNHEY and CDR2 SVGAGI. Unmatched junction bases numbered 11, after V lost 7 bases and J lost 5 bases. This CDR3 is CASTQDRPVNEQYF. For the CDR3, the DNA is TGTGCCAGCACCCAGGACAGGCCCGTAAACGAGCAGTACTTC.

The chain links TRBV29-1 to TRBJ2-7; TRBD1 agrees at 9 bases. J lost 7 bases, V lost 4 bases, and 11 bases had no gene match. Germline-derived CDR1 and CDR2 are SQVTM and ANQGSEA. CDR3 length: 14 amino acids. The CDR3 bases are TGCAGCGTTGGGGAGGGACAGGGTGCAGGGGAGCAGTACTTC. Encoded protein: CSVGEGQGAGEQYF.

The genes are TRBV5-1 and TRBJ2-7; D might be TRBD1 (6 bases). Trimming removed 2 bases from V and 2 bases from J, with 17 bases in between. Germline-derived CDR1 and CDR2 are SGHRS and YFSETQ. The CDR3 loop spans 16 amino acids. The CDR3 DNA reads as TGCGCCAGCAGCTTAACCCCGCAACAGGGACCCTACGAGCAGTACTTC. The encoded protein is CASSLTPQQGPYEQYF.

This chain links TRBV9 with TRBJ1-2; D is perhaps TRBD1 (6 bases). The CDR3 covers 13 residues. Germline-derived CDR1 and CDR2 are SGDLS and YYNGEE. Trimming stripped 3 bases from V and 2 bases from J, with 8 bases between. The CDR3 reads CASSADRNYGYTF. Here the CDR3 DNA reads TGTGCCAGCAGCGCCGACAGGAACTATGGCTACACCTTC.

J is TRBJ2-1 and V is TRBV7-3; 7 bases are shared with TRBD2. The V and J ends lost 2 bases and 4 bases, in that order; junction bases with no gene match: 5. Germline V gene data show CDR1 as SGHTA and CDR2 as FQGTGA. CDR3 length: 15 residues. The CDR3, as DNA: TGTGCCAGCAGCTTATGGGCTAGCGGTTACAATGAGCAGTTCTTC. Protein sequence: CASSLWASGYNEQFF.

V is TRBV28 and J is TRBJ2-7, with D possibly called TRBD1 or TRBD2 (5 bases each). CDR3 length: 15 amino acids. Germline lookup yields CDR1 MDHEN and CDR2 SYDVKM. Trimming left V 10 bases short and J 3 bases short, with 22 bases between. This chain's CDR3 is CAIATAAGMDYEQYF. In DNA, the CDR3 is TGTGCCATTGCGACAGCGGCAGGAATGGACTACGAGCAGTACTTC.

V is TRBV19 and J is TRBJ2-3; D remains ambiguous. The V gene lost 3 bases and the J gene lost 6 bases, with 10 bases spanning the gap. Germline V CDR1 and CDR2: LNHDA, SQIVND (reference sequence). This CDR3 has 13 amino acids. The CDR3 loop reads CASSIEAGDTQYF. Written as DNA, the CDR3 is TGTGCCAGTAGTATCGAGGCTGGGGATACGCAGTATTTT.

The chain combines TRBV27 with TRBJ2-5, with D maybe TRBD1 (7 bases). Trimming left V 6 bases short and J 5 bases short, with 19 bases between. CDR1 is MNHEY and CDR2 is SMNVEV in the germline V gene (reference sequence). CDR3 length equals 15 residues. CDR3 in amino acids: CASRSAGGNVETQYF. The CDR3 bases are TGTGCCAGCAGATCCGCAGGGGGGAACGTGGAGACCCAGTACTTC.

The chain employs TRBV7-2 and TRBJ2-5; the match to TRBD2 covers 7 bases. Germline V gives CDR1 SGHTA, CDR2 FQGNSA. The CDR3 length is 16 residues. Unmatched junction bases numbered 13, after V lost 5 bases and J lost 4 bases. The CDR3 bases are TGTGCCAGCAGCCCACAGACTAGCCGGGGTATAGAGACCCAGTACTTC. Translating it yields CASSPQTSRGIETQYF.

The rearrangement uses TRBV9 and TRBJ1-6; D is uncertain. CDR3 length equals 13 residues. Deletions cut 0 bases from V and 10 bases from J, with 8 bases between. Looked up from germline, CDR1 is SGDLS and CDR2 is YYNGEE. This chain's CDR3 is CASSVGAQSPLHF. CDR3 coding DNA: TGTGCCAGCAGCGTAGGGGCCCAATCACCCCTCCACTTT.

This chain connects TRBV7-9 to TRBJ2-1, with 10 positions matching TRBD2. Germline-derived CDR1 and CDR2 are SEHNR and FQNEAQ (reference sequence). The length of the CDR3 is 17 residues. Trimming cost V 0 bases and J 10 bases; bases outside gene matches: 12. CDR3 protein: CASSLARQLAGSQEQFF. The CDR3 bases are TGTGCCAGCAGCTTAGCGCGTCAACTAGCGGGATCACAGGAGCAGTTCTTC.

V usage is TRBV28 and J usage is TRBJ2-7, with a weak D call TRBD1 (5 bases). Germline lookup yields CDR1 MDHEN and CDR2 SYDVKM. Trimming shortened V by 3 bases and J by 7 bases, and 10 bases separated the two germline ends. This CDR3 comprises 12 residues. CDR3 region: CASSFVKGEQYF. In DNA, the CDR3 is TGTGCCAGCAGTTTTGTGAAGGGGGAGCAGTACTTC.

The rearrangement uses TRBV30 and TRBJ2-1, with D possibly TRBD2 on 6 matching bases. Trimming removed 0 bases at V and 2 bases at J, with 11 bases between. The length of the CDR3 is 15 residues. Germline CDR1 and CDR2: GTSNPN and SVGIG (reference sequence). This chain's CDR3 is CAWSVLSGPYNEQFF. The CDR3 nucleotides are TGTGCCTGGAGTGTACTTAGCGGCCCCTACAATGAGCAGTTCTTC.

V gene TRBV7-8 combines with J gene TRBJ1-1, with 10 bases that match TRBD1. The CDR3 has 17 amino acids. Per germline, CDR1 SGHVS and CDR2 FQNEAQ. V lost 3 bases, J lost 1 base, and 8 bases stayed unmatched. CDR3 loop: CASSLGTGVRRNTEAFF. As DNA, the CDR3 is TGTGCCAGCAGCTTGGGGACAGGGGTGAGGAGGAACACTGAAGCTTTCTTT.